This TCR beta chain was sequenced during a study of blood T cell repertoires in COVID-19. Overall study: The United States, Italy and Spain supplied acute and convalescent COVID-19 samples. T cells, B-cell-depleted T cells, or PBMCs supplied cDNA or gDNA.

In the authors' methods: Reference gene primer amplification gave estimated nucleated cell counts. Sequencing used immunoSEQ multiplex PCR; TCRdb keeps in-frame clones, though not all of them. V and J calls plus clone size are reproduced from that table; the DNA served to infer D and trimming. Altogether around 250,000 clones are present, around 84% being singletons, with the ten largest covering less than 2%. J lost 4 bases, V lost 4 bases, and 7 bases had no gene match. In germline, CDR1 is SGHNT, CDR2 YYREEE (reference sequence). The CDR3 loop spans 15 amino acids. This clone was recorded a few times.

The TCR was taken from a woman in her thirties or forties who had recovered from COVID-19. V gene TRBV5-4 combines with J gene TRBJ2-5, with TRBD1 matching 10 bases. Material: peripheral blood. CDR3 DNA: TGTGCCAGCAGCACGGGACAGGGGAATGCAGAGACCCAGTACTTC. Protein: CASSTGQGNAETQYF.